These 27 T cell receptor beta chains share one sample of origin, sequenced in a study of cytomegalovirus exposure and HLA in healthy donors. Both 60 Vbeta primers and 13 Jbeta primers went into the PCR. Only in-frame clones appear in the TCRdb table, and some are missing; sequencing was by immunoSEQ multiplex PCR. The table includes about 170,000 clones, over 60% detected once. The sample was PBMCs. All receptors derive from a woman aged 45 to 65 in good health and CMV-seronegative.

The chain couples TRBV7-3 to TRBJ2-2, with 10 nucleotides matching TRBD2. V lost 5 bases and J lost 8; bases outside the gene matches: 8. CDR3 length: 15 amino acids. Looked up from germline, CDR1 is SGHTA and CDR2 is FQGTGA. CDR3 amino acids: CASSTLAGAGGELFF. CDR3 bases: TGTGCCAGCAGCACCCTAGCGGGGGCTGGGGGGGAGCTGTTTTTT. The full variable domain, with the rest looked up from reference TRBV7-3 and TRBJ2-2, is GAGVSQTPSNKVTEKGKYVELRCDPISGHTALYWYRQSLGQGPEFLIYFQGTGAADDSGLPNDRFFAVRPEGSVSTLKIQRTERGDSAVYLCASSTLAGAGGELFFGEGSRLTVL.

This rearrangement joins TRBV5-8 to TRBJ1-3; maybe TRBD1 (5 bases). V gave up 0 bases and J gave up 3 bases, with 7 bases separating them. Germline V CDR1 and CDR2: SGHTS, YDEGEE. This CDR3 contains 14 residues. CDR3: CASSLGTNGNTIYF. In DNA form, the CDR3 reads TGTGCCAGCAGCTTGGGGACAAATGGAAACACCATATATTTT.

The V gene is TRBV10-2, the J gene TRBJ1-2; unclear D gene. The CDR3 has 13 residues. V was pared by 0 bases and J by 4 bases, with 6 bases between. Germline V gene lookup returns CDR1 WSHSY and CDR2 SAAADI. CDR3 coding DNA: TGCGCCAGCAGTGAGTCCCCTCCCTATGGCTACACCTTC. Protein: CASSESPPYGYTF.

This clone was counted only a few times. CDR3 protein: CASSLPGTRMNTEAFF. CDR3 bases: TGTGCCAGCAGCTTACCTGGGACAAGGATGAACACTGAAGCTTTCTTT. The chain carries TRBV7-2 and TRBJ1-1; a possible D gene is TRBD1 (6 bases). CDR1 and CDR2 (germline): SGHTA, FQGNSA. CDR3 size: 16 residues. V lost 2 bases to trimming and J lost 0 bases, with 13 bases between them.

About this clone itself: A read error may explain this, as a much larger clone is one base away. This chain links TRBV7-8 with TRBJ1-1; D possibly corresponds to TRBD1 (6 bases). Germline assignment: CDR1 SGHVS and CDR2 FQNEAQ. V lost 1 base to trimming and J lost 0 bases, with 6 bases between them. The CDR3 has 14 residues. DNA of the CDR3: TGTGCCAGCAGCTTAGGGACAGTGAACACTGAAGCTTTCTTT. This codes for CASSLGTVNTEAFF.

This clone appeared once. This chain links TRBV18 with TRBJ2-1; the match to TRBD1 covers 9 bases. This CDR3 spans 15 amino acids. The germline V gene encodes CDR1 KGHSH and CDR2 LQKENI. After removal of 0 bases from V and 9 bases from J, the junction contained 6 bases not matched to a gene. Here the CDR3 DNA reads TGTGCCAGCTCACCACCGAGGGACAGGGTGAGTGAGCAGTTCTTC. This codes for CASSPPRDRVSEQFF.

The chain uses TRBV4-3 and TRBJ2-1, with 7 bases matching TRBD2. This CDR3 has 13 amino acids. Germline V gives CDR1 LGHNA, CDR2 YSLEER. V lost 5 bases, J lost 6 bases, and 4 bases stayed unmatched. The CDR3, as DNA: TGCGCCAGCAGCACCCGACTAGCCAATGAGCAGTTCTTC. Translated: CASSTRLANEQFF.

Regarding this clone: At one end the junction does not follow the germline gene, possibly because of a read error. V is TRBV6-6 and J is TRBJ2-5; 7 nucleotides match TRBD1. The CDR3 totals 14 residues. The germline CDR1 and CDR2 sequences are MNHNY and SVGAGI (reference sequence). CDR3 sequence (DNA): TGTGCCAGCAGTGACTCGGGACAGCCCAAGACCCAGTACTTC. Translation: CASSDSGQPKTQYF.

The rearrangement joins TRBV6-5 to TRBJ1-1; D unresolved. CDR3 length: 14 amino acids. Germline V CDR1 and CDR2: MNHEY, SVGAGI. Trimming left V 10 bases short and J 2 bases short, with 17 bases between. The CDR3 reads CATRGGRANTEAFF. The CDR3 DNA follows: TGTGCCACCCGGGGAGGGAGGGCAAACACTGAAGCTTTCTTT.

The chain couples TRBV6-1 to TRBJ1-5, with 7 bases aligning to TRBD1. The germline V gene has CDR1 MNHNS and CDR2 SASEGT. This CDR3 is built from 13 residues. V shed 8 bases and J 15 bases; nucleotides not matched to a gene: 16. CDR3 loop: CASCLDRAHGSHF. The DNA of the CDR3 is TGTGCCAGCTGTTTAGACAGGGCCCATGGATCGCATTTT.

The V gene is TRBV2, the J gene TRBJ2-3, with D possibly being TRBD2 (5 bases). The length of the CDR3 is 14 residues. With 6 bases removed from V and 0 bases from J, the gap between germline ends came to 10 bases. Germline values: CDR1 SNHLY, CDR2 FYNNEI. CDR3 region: CASRFRGSTDTQYF. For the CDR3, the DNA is TGTGCCAGCAGATTCCGCGGGAGCACAGATACGCAGTATTTT.

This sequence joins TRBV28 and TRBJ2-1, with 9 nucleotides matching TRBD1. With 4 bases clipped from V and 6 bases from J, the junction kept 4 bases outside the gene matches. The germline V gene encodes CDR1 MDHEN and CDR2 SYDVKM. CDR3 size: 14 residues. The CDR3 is CASSSPGQGNEQFF. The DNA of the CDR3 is TGTGCCAGCAGTTCGCCGGGACAGGGCAATGAGCAGTTCTTC.

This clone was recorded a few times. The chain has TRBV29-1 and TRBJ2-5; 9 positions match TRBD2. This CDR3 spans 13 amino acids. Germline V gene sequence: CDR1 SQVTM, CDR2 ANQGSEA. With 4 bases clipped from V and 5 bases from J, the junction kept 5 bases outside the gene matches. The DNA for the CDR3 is TGCAGCGTTGGGGCGGGGGGGCGGGAGACCCAGTACTTC. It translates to CSVGAGGRETQYF. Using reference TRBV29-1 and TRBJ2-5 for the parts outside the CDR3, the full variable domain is SAVISQKPSRDICQRGTSLTIQCQVDSQVTMMFWYRQQPGQSLTLIATANQGSEATYESGFVIDKFPISRPNLTFSTLTVSNMSPEDSSIYLCSVGAGGRETQYFGPGTRLLVL.

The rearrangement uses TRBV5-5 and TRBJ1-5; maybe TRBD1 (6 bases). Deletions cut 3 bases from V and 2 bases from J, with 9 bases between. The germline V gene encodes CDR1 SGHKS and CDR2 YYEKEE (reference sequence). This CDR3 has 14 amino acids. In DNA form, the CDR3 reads TGTGCCAGCAGCTCAAACAGGGGCAATCAGCCCCAGCATTTT. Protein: CASSSNRGNQPQHF. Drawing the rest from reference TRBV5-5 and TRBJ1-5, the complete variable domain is DAGVTQSPTHLIKTRGQQVTLRCSPISGHKSVSWYQQVLGQGPQFIFQYYEKEERGRGNFPDRFSARQFPNYSSELNVNALLLGDSALYLCASSSNRGNQPQHFGDGTRLSIL.

The CDR3, as DNA: TGTGCCAGCAGTACCCGGACAGGGGGCGACTATGGCTACACCTTC. Protein product: CASSTRTGGDYGYTF. The rearrangement links TRBV6-1 to TRBJ1-2; 11 bases agree with TRBD1. The V and J ends lost 5 bases and 3 bases, in that order; junction bases with no gene match: 5. The CDR3 contains 15 residues. Germline V gene sequence: CDR1 MNHNS, CDR2 SASEGT.

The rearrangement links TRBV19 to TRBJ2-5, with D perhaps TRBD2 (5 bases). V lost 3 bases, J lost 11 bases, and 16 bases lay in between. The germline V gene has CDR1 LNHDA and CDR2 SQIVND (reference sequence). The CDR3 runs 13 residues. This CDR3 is CASSIEGRREQYF. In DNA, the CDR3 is TGTGCCAGTAGTATCGAAGGAAGAAGGGAGCAGTACTTC.

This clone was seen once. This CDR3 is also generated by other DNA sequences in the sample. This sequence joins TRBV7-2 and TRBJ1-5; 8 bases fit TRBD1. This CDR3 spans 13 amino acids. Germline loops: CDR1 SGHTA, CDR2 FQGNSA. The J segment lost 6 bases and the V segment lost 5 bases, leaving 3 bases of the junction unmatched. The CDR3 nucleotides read TGTGCCAGCAGCGAACAGGGGGGTCAGCCCCAGCATTTT. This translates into CASSEQGGQPQHF. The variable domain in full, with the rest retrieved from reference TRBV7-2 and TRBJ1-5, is GAGVSQSPSNKVTEKGKDVELRCDPISGHTALYWYRQSLGQGLEFLIYFQGNSAPDKSGLPSDRFSAERTGGSVSTLTIQRTQQEDSAVYLCASSEQGGQPQHFGDGTRLSIL.

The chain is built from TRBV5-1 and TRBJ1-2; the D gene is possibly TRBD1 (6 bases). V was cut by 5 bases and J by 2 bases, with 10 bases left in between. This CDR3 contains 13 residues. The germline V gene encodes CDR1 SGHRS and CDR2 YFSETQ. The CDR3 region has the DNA TGCGCCAGCAGTCGGACAGCCAACTATGGCTACACCTTC. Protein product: CASSRTANYGYTF. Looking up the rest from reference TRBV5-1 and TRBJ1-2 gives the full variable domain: KAGVTQTPRYLIKTRGQQVTLSCSPISGHRSVSWYQQTPGQGLQFLFEYFSETQRNKGNFPGRFSGRQFSNSRSEMNVSTLELGDSALYLCASSRTANYGYTFGSGTRLTVV.

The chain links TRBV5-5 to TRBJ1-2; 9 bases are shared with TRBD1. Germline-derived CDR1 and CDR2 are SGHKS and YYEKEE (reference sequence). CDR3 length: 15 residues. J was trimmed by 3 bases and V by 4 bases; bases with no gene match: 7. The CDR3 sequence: CASSPGQGTHYGYTF. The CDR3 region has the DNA TGTGCCAGCAGCCCTGGACAGGGGACACACTATGGCTACACCTTC. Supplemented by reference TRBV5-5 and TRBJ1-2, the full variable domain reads DAGVTQSPTHLIKTRGQQVTLRCSPISGHKSVSWYQQVLGQGPQFIFQYYEKEERGRGNFPDRFSARQFPNYSSELNVNALLLGDSALYLCASSPGQGTHYGYTFGSGTRLTVV.

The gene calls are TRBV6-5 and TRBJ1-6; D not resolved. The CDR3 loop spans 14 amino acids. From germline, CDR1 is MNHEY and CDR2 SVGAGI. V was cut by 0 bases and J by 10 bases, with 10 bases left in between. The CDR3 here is CASSYSRTSSPLHF. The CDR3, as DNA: TGTGCCAGCAGTTACTCGAGGACTTCATCACCCCTCCACTTT.

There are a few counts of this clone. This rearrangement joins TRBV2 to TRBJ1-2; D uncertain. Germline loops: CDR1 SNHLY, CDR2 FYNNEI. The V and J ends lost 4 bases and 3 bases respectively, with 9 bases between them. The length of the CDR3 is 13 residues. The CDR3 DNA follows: TGTGCCAGCAGTGGGACGGGAGACTATGGCTACACCTTC. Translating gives CASSGTGDYGYTF.

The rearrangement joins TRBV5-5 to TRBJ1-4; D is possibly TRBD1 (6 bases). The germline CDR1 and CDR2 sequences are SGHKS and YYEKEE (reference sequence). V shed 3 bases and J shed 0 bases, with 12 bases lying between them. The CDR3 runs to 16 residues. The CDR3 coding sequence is TGTGCCAGCAGCTCCCGGGACATGGCAACTAATGAAAAACTGTTTTTT. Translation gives CASSSRDMATNEKLFF.

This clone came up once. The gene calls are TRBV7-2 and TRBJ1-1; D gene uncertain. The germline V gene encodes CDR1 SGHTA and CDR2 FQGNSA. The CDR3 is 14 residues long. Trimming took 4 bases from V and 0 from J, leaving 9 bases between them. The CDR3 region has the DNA TGTGCCAGCAGCTCAAAGCTAGTGAACACTGAAGCTTTCTTT. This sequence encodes CASSSKLVNTEAFF.

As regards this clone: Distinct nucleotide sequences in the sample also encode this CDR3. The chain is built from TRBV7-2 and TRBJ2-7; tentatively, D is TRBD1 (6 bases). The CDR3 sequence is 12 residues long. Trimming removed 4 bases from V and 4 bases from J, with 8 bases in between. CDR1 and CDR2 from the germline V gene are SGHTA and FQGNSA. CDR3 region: CASSSQGYEQYF. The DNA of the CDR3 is TGTGCCAGCAGCTCGCAGGGGTACGAGCAGTACTTC.

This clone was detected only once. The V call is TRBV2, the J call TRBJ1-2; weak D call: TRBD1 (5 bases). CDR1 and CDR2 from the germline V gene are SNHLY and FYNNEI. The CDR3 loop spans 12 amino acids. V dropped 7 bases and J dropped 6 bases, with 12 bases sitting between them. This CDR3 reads CASNRHQDGYTF. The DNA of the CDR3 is TGTGCCAGCAACAGGCACCAGGATGGCTACACCTTC.

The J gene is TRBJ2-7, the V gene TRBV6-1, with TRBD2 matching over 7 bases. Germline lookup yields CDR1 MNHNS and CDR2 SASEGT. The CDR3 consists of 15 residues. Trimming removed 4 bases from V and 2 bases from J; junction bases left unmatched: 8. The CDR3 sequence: CASSARASGAYEQYF. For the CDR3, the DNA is TGTGCCAGCAGTGCCCGGGCTAGCGGAGCCTACGAGCAGTACTTC.

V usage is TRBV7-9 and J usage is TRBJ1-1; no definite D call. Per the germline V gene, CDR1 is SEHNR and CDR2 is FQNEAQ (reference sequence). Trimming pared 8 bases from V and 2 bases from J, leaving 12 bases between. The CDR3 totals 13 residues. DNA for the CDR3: TGTGCCAGCGGAACCACAGTTAACACTGAAGCTTTCTTT. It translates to CASGTTVNTEAFF.